This note documents a single T cell receptor beta chain sequence. This sample is drawn from a study of CD8+ T cells in alopecia areata. CDR1 SQVTM and CDR2 ANQGSEA come from the germline V gene. This CDR3 is built from 13 residues. The V end lost 4 bases, the J end lost 5 bases, and 15 bases lay between the germline ends. Described treatment: oral pan-JAK inhibitor, 5-10 mg twice daily. TCR sequencing used cDNA made by reverse transcription of extracted RNA. Profiled with immunoSEQ multiplex PCR; TCRdb holds only in-frame clones, not every one. This sample yields approximately 110,000 clones, of which around 50% are seen a single time; roughly an eighth belongs to the top ten.

The sequence came from a human donor with alopecia areata. The genes are TRBV29-1 and TRBJ2-7; D perhaps matches TRBD1 (6 bases). The starting material was CD8+ T cells sorted from blood, obtained at week 24, from a patient treated with tofacitinib. This CDR3 is CSVGRDTKDEQYF. CDR3 in DNA: TGCAGCGTTGGCCGGGACACAAAGGACGAGCAGTACTTC.